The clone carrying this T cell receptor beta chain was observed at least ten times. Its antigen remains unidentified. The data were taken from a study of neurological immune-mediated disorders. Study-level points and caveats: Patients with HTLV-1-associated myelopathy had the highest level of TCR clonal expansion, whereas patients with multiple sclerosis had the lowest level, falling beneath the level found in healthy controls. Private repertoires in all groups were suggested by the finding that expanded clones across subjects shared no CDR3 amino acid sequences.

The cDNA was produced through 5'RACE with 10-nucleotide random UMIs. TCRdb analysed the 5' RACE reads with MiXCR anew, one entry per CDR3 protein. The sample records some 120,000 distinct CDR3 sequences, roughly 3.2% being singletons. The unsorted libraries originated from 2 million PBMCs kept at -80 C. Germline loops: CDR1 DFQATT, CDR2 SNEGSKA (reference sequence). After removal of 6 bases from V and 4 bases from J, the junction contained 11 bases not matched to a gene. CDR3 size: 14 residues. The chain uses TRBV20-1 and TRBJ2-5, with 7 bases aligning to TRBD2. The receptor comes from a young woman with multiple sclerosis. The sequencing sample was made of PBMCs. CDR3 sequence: CSAPMGGSGETQYF. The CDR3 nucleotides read TGCAGTGCCCCAATGGGGGGGTCTGGAGAGACCCAGTACTTC.